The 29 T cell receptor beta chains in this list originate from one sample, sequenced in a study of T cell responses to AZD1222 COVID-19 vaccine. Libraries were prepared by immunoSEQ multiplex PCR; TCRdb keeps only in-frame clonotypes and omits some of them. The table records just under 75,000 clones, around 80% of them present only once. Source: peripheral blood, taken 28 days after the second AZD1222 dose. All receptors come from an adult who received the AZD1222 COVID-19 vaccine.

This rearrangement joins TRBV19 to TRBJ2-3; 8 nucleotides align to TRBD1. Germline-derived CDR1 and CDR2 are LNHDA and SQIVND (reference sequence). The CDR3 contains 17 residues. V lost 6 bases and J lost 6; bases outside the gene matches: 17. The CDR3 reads CASSLKPPWQGADTQYF. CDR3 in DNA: TGTGCCAGTAGCCTAAAGCCACCGTGGCAGGGGGCCGATACGCAGTATTTT.

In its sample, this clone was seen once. CDR3 amino acids: CASSPTMTHGYTF. The CDR3 nucleotides read TGTGCCAGCTCACCAACGATGACCCATGGCTACACCTTC. The chain uses TRBV18 and TRBJ1-2, with D unclear. In germline, CDR1 is KGHSH, CDR2 LQKENI. The CDR3 is 13 residues long. The ends were cut back, 2 bases at V and 6 bases at J, with 10 bases in the middle.

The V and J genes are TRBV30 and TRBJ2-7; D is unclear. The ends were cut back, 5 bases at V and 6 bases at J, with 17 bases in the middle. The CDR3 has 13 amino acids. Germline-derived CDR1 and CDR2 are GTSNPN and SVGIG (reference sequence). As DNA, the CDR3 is TGTGCCTGGGAACCCTGGGTCCTCGGCGAGCAGTACTTC. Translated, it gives CAWEPWVLGEQYF. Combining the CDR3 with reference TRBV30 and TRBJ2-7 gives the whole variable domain SQTIHQWPATLVQPVGSPLSLECTVEGTSNPNLYWYRQAAGRGLQLLFYSVGIGQISSEVPQNLSASRPQDRQFILSSKKLLLSDSGFYLCAWEPWVLGEQYFGPGTRLTVT.

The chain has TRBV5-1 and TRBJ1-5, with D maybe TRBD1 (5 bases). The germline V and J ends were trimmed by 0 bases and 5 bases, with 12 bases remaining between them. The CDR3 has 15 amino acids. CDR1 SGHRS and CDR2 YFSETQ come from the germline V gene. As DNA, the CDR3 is TGCGCCAGCAGCTTGGGGGGCTCCCCGGATCAGCCCCAGCATTTT. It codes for CASSLGGSPDQPQHF. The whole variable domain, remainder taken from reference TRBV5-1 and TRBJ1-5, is KAGVTQTPRYLIKTRGQQVTLSCSPISGHRSVSWYQQTPGQGLQFLFEYFSETQRNKGNFPGRFSGRQFSNSRSEMNVSTLELGDSALYLCASSLGGSPDQPQHFGDGTRLSIL.

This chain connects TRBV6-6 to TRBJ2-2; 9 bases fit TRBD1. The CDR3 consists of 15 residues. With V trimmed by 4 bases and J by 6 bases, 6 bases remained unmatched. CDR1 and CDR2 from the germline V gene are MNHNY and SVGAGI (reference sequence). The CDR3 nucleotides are TGTGCCAGCAGTTCCGGGACAGGGTTTGCCGGGGAGCTGTTTTTT. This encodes CASSSGTGFAGELFF.

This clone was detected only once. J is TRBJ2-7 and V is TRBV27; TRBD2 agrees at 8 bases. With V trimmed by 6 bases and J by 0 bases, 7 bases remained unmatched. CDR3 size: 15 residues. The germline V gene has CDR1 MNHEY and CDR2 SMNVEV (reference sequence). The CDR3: CASRQHSGISYEQYF. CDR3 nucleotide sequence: TGTGCCAGCAGGCAACATAGCGGGATCTCCTACGAGCAGTACTTC.

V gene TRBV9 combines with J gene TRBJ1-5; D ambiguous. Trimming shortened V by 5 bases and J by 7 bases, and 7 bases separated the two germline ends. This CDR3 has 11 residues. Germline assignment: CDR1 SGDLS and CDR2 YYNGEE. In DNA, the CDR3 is TGTGCCAGCAGTTTCCCGCAGCCCCAGCATTTT. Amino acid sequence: CASSFPQPQHF.

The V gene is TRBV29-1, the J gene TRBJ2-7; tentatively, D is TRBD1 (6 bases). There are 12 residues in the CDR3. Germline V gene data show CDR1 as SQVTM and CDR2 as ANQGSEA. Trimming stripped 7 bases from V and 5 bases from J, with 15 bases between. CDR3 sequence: CSALQGSNEQYF. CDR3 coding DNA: TGCAGCGCCCTACAGGGAAGTAACGAGCAGTACTTC.

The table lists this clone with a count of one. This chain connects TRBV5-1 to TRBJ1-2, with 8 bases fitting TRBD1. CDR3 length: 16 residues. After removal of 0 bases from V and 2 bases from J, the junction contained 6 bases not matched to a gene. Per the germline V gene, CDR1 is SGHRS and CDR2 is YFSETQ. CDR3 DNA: TGCGCCAGCAGCTTGGCGGTTCAGGGGGCAAACTATGGCTACACCTTC. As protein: CASSLAVQGANYGYTF.

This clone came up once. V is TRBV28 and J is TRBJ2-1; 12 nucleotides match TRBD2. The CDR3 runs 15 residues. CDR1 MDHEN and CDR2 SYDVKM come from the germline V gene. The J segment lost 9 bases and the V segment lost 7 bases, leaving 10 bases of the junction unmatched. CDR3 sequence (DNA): TGTGCCAGCAACAAACCGGGACTAGCGGGTCTTGAGCAGTTCTTC. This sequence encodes CASNKPGLAGLEQFF. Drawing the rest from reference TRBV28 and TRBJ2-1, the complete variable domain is DVKVTQSSRYLVKRTGEKVFLECVQDMDHENMFWYRQDPGLGLRLIYFSYDVKMKEKGDIPEGYSVSREKKERFSLILESASTNQTSMYLCASNKPGLAGLEQFFGPGTRLTVL.

The CDR3 DNA reads TGTGCCAGCAGCGTAGACAGGGATTCCTACGAGCAGTACTTC. Translated: CASSVDRDSYEQYF. V is TRBV9 and J is TRBJ2-7, with D possibly being TRBD1 (6 bases). Germline CDR1 is SGDLS and CDR2 is YYNGEE. V lost 0 bases, J lost 1 base, and 8 bases lay in between. The CDR3 length is 14 residues. The variable domain in full, completed from reference TRBV9 and TRBJ2-7, reads DSGVTQTPKHLITATGQRVTLRCSPRSGDLSVYWYQQSLDQGLQFLIQYYNGEERAKGNILERFSAQQFPDLHSELNLSSLELGDSALYFCASSVDRDSYEQYFGPGTRLTVT.

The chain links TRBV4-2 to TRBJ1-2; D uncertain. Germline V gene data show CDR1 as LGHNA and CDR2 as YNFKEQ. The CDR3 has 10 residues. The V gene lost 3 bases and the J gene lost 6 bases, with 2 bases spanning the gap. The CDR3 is CASSHNGYTF. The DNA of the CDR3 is TGTGCCAGCAGCCACAATGGCTACACCTTC.

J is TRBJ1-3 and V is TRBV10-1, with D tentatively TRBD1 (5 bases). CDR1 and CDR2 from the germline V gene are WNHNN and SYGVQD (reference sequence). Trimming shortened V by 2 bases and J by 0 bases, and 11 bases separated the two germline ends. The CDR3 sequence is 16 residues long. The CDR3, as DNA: TGCGCCAGCAGTGAGACGGGACTTCGCTCTGGAAACACCATATATTTT. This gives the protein CASSETGLRSGNTIYF.

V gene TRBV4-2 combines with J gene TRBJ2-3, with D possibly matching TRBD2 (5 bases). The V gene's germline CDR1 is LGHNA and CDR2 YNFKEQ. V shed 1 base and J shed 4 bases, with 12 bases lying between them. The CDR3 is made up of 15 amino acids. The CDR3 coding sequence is TGTGCCAGCAGCCAAGGGAGCGGCCCCGCAGATACGCAGTATTTT. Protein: CASSQGSGPADTQYF.

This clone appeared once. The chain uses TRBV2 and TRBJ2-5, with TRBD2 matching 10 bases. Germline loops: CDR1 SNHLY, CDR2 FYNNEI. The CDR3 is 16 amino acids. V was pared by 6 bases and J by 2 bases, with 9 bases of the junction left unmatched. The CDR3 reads CASRQSGGAQQETQYF. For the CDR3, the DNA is TGTGCCAGCAGGCAAAGCGGGGGGGCCCAACAAGAGACCCAGTACTTC.

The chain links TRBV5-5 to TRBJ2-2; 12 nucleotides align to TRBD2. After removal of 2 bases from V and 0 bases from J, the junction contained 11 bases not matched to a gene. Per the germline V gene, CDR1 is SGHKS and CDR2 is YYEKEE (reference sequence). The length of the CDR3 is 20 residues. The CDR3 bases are TGTGCCAGCAGCTTTGAAAGGACTAGCGGGATAAGCCCGAACACCGGGGAGCTGTTTTTT. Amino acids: CASSFERTSGISPNTGELFF.

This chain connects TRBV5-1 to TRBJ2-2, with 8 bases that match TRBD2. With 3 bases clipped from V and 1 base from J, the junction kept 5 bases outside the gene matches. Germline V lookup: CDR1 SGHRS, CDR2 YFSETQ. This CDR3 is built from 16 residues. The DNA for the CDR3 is TGCGCCAGCAGCTACCAAAGCGGGGGGAACACCGGGGAGCTGTTTTTT. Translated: CASSYQSGGNTGELFF.

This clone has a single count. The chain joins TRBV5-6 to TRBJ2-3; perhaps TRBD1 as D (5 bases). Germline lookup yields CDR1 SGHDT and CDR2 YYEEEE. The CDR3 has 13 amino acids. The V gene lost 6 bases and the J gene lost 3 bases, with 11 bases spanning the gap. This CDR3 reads CASTQKGTDTQYF. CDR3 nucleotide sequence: TGTGCCAGCACCCAGAAGGGGACAGATACGCAGTATTTT.

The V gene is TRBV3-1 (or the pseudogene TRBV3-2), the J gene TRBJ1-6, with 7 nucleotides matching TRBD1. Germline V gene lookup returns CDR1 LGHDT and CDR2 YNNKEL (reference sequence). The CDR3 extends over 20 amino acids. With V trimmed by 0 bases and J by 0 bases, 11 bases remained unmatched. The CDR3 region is CASSQDSPGTAASYNSPLHF. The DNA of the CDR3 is TGTGCCAGCAGCCAAGATTCCCCCGGGACAGCGGCCTCCTATAATTCACCCCTCCACTTT.

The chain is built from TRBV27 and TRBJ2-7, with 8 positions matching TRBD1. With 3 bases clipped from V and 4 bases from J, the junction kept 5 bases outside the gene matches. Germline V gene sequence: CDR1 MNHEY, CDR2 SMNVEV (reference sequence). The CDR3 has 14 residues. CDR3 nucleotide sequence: TGTGCCAGCAGTTTCTCAGGGGGCGCGTACGAGCAGTACTTC. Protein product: CASSFSGGAYEQYF.

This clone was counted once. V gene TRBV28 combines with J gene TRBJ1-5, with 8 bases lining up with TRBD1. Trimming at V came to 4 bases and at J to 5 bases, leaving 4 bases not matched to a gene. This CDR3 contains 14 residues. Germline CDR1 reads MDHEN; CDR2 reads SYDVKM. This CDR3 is CASSSGTGYQPQHF. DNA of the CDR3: TGTGCCAGCAGTTCTGGGACAGGCTATCAGCCCCAGCATTTT.

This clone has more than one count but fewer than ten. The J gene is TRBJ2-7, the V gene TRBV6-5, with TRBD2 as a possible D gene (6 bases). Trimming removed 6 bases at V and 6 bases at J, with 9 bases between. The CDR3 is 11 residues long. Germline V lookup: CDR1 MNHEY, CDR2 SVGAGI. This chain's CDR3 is CASSSGVEQYF. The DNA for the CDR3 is TGTGCCAGCAGCTCGGGGGTCGAGCAGTACTTC.

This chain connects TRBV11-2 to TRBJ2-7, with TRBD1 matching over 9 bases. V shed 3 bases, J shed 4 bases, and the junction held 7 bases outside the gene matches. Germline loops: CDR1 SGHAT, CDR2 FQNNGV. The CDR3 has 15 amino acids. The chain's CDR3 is CASSLTEGQGYEQYF. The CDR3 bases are TGTGCCAGCAGCTTGACAGAGGGACAGGGATACGAGCAGTACTTC. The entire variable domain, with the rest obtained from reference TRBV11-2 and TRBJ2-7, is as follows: EAGVAQSPRYKIIEKRQSVAFWCNPISGHATLYWYQQILGQGPKLLIQFQNNGVVDDSQLPKDRFSAERLKGVDSTLKIQPAKLEDSAVYLCASSLTEGQGYEQYFGPGTRLTVT.

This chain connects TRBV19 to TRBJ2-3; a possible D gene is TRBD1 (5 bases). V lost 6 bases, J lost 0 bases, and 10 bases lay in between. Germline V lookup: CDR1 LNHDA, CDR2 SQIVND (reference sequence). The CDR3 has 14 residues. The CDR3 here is CASRQAPSTDTQYF. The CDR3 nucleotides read TGTGCCAGTAGACAGGCGCCTAGCACAGATACGCAGTATTTT.

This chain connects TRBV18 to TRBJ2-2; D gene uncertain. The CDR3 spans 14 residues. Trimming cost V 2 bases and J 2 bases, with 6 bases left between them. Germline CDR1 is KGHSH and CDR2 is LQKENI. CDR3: CASSPWGNTGELFF. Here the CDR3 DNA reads TGTGCCAGCTCACCATGGGGAAACACCGGGGAGCTGTTTTTT.

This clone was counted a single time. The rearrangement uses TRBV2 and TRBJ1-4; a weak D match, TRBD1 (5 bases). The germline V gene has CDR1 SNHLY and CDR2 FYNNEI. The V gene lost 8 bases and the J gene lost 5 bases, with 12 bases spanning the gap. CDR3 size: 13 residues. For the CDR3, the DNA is TGTGCCAGCTTGACAGAACAAAATGAAAAACTGTTTTTT. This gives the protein CASLTEQNEKLFF.

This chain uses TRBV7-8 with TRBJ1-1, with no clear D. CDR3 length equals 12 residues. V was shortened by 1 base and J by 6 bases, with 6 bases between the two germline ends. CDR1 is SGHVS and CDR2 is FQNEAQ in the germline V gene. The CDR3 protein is CASSLGFPEAFF. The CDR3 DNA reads TGTGCCAGCAGCTTAGGGTTCCCTGAAGCTTTCTTT.

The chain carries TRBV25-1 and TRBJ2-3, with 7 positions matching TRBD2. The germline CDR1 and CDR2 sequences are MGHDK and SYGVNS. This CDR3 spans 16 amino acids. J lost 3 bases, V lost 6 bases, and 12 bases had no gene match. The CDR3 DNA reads TGTGCCAGCAGCGAAAGAGGCTTGGGAGGGACAGATACGCAGTATTTT. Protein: CASSERGLGGTDTQYF.

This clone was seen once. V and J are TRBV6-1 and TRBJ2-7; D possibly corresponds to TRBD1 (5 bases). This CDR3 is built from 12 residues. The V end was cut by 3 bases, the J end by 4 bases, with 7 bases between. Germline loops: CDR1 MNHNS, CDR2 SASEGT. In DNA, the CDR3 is TGTGCCAGCAGTGATGACAGTTACGAGCAGTACTTC. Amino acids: CASSDDSYEQYF.